This entry lists 2 T cell receptor beta chains sequenced from one sample in a study of blood T cell repertoires in COVID-19 (dated by TCRdb to 2019 to 2021). The library was produced with the immunoSEQ multiplex PCR assay. In its TCRdb copy, this immuneACCESS table keeps in-frame sequences only and misses some clones. Where compared with another copy, unresolved V genes explain less than half of these, and the others have no known cause. The sample contains roughly 160,000 clones, 83% of them found a single time. Under 2.5% of the sample is held by the ten biggest clonotypes. Sequenced: peripheral blood. All receptors derive from a woman older than 75 with acute or convalescent COVID-19.

J is TRBJ2-5 and V is TRBV30, with 11 bases that match TRBD1. The germline gives CDR1 GTSNPN, CDR2 SVGIG (reference sequence). Trimming cost V 4 bases and J 4 bases; bases outside gene matches: 8. The CDR3 contains 15 residues. The CDR3 DNA reads TGTGCCTGGACTTATACCGGGACAGGGGGAGAGACCCAGTACTTC. Residues: CAWTYTGTGGETQYF.

The chain is built from TRBV9 and TRBJ2-5, with 8 bases matching TRBD1. Germline lookup yields CDR1 SGDLS and CDR2 YYNGEE. The CDR3 has 14 residues. V was clipped by 3 bases and J by 4 bases; unmatched bases: 5. The CDR3 coding sequence is TGTGCCAGCAGCGCCCAGGGGGCGGGAGAGACCCAGTACTTC. It translates to CASSAQGAGETQYF.